These T cell receptor beta chains were read from a single sample in a study of early T cells in non-severe SARS-CoV-2 infection. Each CDR3 protein gets one entry after TCRdb re-called the 5' RACE reads with MiXCR. The sample comprises fewer than 85,000 distinct CDR3 sequences, approximately 13% of which are singletons, and approximately 5.7% rests with the top ten. Sequencing was done on a sample of whole blood. The receptors were gathered from an adult who was a healthcare worker with PCR-confirmed SARS-CoV-2 infection or an uninfected control (not recorded which). The CDR3 runs from the conserved cysteine through the conserved F or W. The D gene is left open where the match is weak. For some rows the clone size is stated as once, few or many, or as a class when expanded; others skip it.

abundance,j_gene,d_gene,v_gene,CDR3nt,CDR3aa
many,TRBJ1-2,TRBD1,TRBV5-1,TGCGCCAGCAGCTTCCCCCGACAGGGGGGAAACTATGGCTACACCTTC,CASSFPRQGGNYGYTF
-,TRBJ1-1,-,TRBV11-2,TGTGCCAGCAGCTTAGTAGGCAGGACCACTGAAGCTTTCTTT,CASSLVGRTTEAFF
-,TRBJ1-2,-,TRBV6-5,TGTGCCAGCAGAGTGGGGACTTCCACGGCTAACTATGGCTACACCTTC,CASRVGTSTANYGYTF
-,TRBJ2-5,-,TRBV2,TGTGCCAGCCTGGGGGTAGGGACCCAGTACTTC,CASLGVGTQYF
many,TRBJ1-1,-,TRBV5-1,TGCGCCAGCAGCGTGGCCAGGCAGGGGAAAATTGAAGCTTTCTTT,CASSVARQGKIEAFF
-,TRBJ2-2,-,TRBV12-5,TGTGCTAGTGGTTTGACATCACCCGGTACAGGGGAGCTGTTTTTT,CASGLTSPGTGELFF
-,TRBJ2-5,-,TRBV9,TGTGCCAGCAGCGTAAATCAAGAGACCCAGTACTTC,CASSVNQETQYF
few,TRBJ2-1,-,TRBV24-1,TGTGCCACCAGTGGGGGAGAGAAGCAGTTCTTC,CATSGGEKQFF
many,TRBJ2-7,-,TRBV2,TGTGCCAGCAGTGAAGCGTACAGGAGATCCTACGAGCAGTACTTC,CASSEAYRRSYEQYF
few,TRBJ2-3,TRBD1,TRBV5-1,TGCGCCAGCAGCTTGGGGGACAGGGCGGCAGATACGCAGTATTTT,CASSLGDRAADTQYF